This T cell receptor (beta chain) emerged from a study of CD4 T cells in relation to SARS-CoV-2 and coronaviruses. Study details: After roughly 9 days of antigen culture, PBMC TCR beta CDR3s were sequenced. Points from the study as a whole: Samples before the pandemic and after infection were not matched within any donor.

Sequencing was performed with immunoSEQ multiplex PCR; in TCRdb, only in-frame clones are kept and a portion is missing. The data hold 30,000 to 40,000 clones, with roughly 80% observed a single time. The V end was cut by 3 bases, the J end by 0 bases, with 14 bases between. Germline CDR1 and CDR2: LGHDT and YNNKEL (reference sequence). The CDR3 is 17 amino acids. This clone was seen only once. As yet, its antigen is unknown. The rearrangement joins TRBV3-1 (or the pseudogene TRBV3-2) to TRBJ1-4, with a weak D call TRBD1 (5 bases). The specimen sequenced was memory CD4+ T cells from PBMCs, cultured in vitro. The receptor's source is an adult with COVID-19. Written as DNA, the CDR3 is TGTGCCAGCAGCCAGGGAGGGGCCGCCTCAACTAATGAAAAACTGTTTTTT. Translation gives CASSQGGAASTNEKLFF.